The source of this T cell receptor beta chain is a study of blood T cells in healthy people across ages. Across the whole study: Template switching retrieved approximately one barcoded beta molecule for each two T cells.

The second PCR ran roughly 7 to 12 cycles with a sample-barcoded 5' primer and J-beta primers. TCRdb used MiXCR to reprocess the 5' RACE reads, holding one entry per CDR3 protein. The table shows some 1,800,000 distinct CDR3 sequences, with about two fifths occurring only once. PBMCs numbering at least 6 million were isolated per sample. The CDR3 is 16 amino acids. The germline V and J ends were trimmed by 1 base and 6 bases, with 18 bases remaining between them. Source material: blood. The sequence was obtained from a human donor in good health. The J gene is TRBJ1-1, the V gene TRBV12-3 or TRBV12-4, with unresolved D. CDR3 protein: CASSLGSFGPNAEAFF. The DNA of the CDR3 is TGTGCCAGCAGTTTAGGTAGTTTTGGACCAAACGCTGAAGCTTTCTTT.